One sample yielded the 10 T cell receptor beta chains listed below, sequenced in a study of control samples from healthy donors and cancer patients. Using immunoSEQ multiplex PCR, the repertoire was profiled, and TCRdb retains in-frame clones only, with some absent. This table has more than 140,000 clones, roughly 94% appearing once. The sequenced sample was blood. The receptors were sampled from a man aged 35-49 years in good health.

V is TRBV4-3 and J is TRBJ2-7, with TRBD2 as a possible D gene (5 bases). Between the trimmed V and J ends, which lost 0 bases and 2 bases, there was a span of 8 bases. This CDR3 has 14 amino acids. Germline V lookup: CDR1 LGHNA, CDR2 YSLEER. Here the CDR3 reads CASSQDRGTYEQYF. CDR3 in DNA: TGCGCCAGCAGCCAAGACCGGGGAACCTACGAGCAGTACTTC.

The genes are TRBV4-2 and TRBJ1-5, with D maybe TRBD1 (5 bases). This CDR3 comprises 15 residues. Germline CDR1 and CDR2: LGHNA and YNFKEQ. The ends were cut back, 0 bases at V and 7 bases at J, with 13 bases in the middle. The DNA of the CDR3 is TGTGCCAGCAGCCAAGATGGGCCAGGGAAGCAGCCCCAGCATTTT. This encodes CASSQDGPGKQPQHF.

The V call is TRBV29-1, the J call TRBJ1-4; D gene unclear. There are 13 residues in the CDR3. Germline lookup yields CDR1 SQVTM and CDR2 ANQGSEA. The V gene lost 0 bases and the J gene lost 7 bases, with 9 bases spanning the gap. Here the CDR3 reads CSVEDPWGEKLFF. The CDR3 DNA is TGCAGCGTTGAAGATCCCTGGGGTGAAAAACTGTTTTTT.

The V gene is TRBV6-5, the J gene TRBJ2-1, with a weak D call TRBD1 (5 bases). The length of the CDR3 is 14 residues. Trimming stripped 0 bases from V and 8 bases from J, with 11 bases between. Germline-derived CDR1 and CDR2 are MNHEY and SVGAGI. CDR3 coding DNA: TGTGCCAGCAGTTACTCCCCGCAGGGATATGAGCAGTTCTTC. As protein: CASSYSPQGYEQFF.

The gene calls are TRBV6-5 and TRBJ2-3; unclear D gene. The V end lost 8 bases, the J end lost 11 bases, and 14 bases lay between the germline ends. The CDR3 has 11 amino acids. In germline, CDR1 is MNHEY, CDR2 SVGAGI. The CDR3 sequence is CASYTPGRQYF. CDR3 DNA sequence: TGTGCCAGCTACACGCCGGGTCGGCAGTATTTT.

DNA of the CDR3: TGTGCCAGCAGCGGGGGGGCAGGATATAGAAACACCATATATTTT. It translates to CASSGGAGYRNTIYF. The rearrangement uses TRBV6-5 and TRBJ1-3; the D gene is possibly TRBD1 (6 bases). The V end was cut by 6 bases, the J end by 5 bases, with 17 bases between. CDR1 and CDR2 from the germline V gene are MNHEY and SVGAGI. This CDR3 has 15 amino acids.

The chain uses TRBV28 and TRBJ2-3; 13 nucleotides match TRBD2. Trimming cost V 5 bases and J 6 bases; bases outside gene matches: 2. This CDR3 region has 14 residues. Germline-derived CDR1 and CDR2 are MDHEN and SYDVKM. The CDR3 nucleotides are TGTGCCAGCAGTGGGACTAGCGGGATGGATACGCAGTATTTT. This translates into CASSGTSGMDTQYF. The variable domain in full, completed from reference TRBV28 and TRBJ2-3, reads DVKVTQSSRYLVKRTGEKVFLECVQDMDHENMFWYRQDPGLGLRLIYFSYDVKMKEKGDIPEGYSVSREKKERFSLILESASTNQTSMYLCASSGTSGMDTQYFGPGTRLTVL.

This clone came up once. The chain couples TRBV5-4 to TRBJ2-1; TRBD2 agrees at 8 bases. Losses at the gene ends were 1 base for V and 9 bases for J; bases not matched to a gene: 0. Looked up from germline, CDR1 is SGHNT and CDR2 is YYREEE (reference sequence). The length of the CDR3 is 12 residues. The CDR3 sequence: CASSLLAGEQFF. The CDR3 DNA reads TGTGCCAGCAGCTTGCTAGCGGGTGAGCAGTTCTTC.

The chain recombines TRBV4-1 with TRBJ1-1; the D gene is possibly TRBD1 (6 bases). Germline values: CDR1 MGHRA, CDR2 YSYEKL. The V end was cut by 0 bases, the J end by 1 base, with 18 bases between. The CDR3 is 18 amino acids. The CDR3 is CASSQDPAGQLKNTEAFF. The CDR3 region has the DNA TGCGCCAGCAGCCAAGATCCGGCCGGACAGCTAAAGAACACTGAAGCTTTCTTT.

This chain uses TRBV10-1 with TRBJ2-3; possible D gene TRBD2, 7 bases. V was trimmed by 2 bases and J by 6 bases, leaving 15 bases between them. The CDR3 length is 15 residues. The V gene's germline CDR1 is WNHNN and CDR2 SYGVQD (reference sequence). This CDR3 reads CASSETRGALDTQYF. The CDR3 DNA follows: TGCGCCAGCAGTGAGACCCGGGGGGCTTTGGATACGCAGTATTTT.